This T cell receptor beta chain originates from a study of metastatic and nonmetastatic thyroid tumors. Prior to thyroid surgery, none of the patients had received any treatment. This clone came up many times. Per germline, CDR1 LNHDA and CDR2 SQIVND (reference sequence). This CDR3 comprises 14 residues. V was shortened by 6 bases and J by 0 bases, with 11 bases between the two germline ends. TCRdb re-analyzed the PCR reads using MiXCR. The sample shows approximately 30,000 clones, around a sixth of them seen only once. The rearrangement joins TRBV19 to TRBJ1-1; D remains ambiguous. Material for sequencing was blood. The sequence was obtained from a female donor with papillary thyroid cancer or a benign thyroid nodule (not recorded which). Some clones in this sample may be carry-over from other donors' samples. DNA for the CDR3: TGTGCCAGTAGATCACCCAGCTTGAACACTGAAGCTTTCTTT. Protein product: CASRSPSLNTEAFF.